One sample yielded the 3 T cell receptor beta chains listed below, sequenced in a study of blood T cell repertoires in COVID-19. The repertoire was sequenced with immunoSEQ multiplex PCR; TCRdb's copy has only in-frame clones and lacks some. Altogether about 120,000 clones are present, roughly nine tenths being singletons, with the ten largest covering less than 30%. Specimen: peripheral blood. The receptors shown here come from a man in his sixties or seventies with active or convalescent COVID-19.

The chain has TRBV14 and TRBJ2-1; D is unresolved. Germline assignment: CDR1 SGHDN and CDR2 FVKESK. The CDR3 spans 15 residues. The germline V and J ends were trimmed by 4 bases and 4 bases, with 14 bases remaining between them. The CDR3 region is CASSRDSATYNEQFF. The CDR3 bases are TGTGCCAGCAGCCGAGACTCCGCCACTTACAATGAGCAGTTCTTC.

The genes are TRBV5-1 and TRBJ1-1; 7 positions agree with TRBD1. J was trimmed by 0 bases and V by 4 bases; bases with no gene match: 3. The CDR3 has 14 residues. Germline CDR1 reads SGHRS; CDR2 reads YFSETQ. Here the CDR3 reads CASSVQGMNTEAFF. The CDR3, as DNA: TGCGCCAGCAGCGTACAGGGGATGAACACTGAAGCTTTCTTT. The entire variable domain, with the rest obtained from reference TRBV5-1 and TRBJ1-1, is as follows: KAGVTQTPRYLIKTRGQQVTLSCSPISGHRSVSWYQQTPGQGLQFLFEYFSETQRNKGNFPGRFSGRQFSNSRSEMNVSTLELGDSALYLCASSVQGMNTEAFFGQGTRLTVV.

The chain joins TRBV5-1 to TRBJ2-7; TRBD1 agrees at 9 bases. J lost 5 bases, V lost 5 bases, and 14 bases had no gene match. This CDR3 has 16 residues. The germline CDR1 and CDR2 sequences are SGHRS and YFSETQ. Here the CDR3 DNA reads TGCGCCAGCAGACCAACACCCGGGACAGGGAGCGACGAGCAGTACTTC. Protein product: CASRPTPGTGSDEQYF.